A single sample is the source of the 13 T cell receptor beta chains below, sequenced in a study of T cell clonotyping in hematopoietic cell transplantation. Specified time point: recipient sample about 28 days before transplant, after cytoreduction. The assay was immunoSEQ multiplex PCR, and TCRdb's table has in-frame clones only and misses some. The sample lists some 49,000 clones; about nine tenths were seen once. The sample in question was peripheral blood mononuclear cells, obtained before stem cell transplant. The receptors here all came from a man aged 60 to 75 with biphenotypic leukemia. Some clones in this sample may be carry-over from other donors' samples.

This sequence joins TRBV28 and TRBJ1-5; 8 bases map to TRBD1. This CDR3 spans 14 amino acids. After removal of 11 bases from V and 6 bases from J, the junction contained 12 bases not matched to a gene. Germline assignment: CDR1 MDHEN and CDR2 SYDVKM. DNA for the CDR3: TGTGCCTCAATGAGGGGAGACAGGGGTCAGCCCCAGCATTTT. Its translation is CASMRGDRGQPQHF.

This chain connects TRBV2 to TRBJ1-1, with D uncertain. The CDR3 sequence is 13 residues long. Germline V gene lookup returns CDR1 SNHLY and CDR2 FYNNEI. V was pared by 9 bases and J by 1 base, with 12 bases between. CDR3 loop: CASESDWNTEAFF. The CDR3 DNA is TGTGCCAGTGAATCGGACTGGAACACTGAAGCTTTCTTT.

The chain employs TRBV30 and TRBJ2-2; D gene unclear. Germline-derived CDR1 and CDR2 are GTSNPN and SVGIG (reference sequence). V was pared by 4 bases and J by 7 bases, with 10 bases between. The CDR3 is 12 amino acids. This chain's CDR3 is CAWTGSGGELFF. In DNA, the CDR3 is TGTGCCTGGACTGGATCTGGCGGGGAGCTGTTTTTT.

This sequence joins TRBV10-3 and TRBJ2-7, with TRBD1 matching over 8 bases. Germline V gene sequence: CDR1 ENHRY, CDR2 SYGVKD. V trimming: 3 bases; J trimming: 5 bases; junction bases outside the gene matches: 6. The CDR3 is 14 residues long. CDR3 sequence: CAISDGQGGHEQYF. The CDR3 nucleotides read TGTGCCATCAGTGATGGACAGGGAGGTCACGAGCAGTACTTC.

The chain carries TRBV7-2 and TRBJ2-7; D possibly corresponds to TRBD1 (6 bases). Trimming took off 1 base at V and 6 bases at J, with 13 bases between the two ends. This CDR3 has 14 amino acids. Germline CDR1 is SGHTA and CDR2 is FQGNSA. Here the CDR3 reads CASSLGTGWSEQYF. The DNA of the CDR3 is TGTGCCAGCAGCTTAGGAACAGGGTGGAGCGAGCAGTACTTC.

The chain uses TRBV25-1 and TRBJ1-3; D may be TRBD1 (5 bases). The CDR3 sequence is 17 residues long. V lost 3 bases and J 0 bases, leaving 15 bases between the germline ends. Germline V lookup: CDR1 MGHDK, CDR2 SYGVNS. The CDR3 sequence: CASSDFLDSSSGNTIYF. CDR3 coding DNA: TGTGCCAGCAGTGATTTTTTAGACAGCAGCTCTGGAAACACCATATATTTT.

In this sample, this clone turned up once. The CDR3, as DNA: TGTGCCTGGAGTCCCGGCGGGAGTAGGAATGAGCAGTTCTTC. This codes for CAWSPGGSRNEQFF. This rearrangement joins TRBV30 to TRBJ2-1; 7 nucleotides match TRBD2. The CDR3 has 14 residues. V shed 2 bases, J shed 7 bases, and the junction held 8 bases outside the gene matches. The germline V gene has CDR1 GTSNPN and CDR2 SVGIG (reference sequence).

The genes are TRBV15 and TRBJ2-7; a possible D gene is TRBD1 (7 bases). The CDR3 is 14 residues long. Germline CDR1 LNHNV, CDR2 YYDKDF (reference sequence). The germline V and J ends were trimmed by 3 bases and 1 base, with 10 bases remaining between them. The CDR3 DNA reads TGTGCCACCAGCAGGGGGGGACAGTCCTACGAGCAGTACTTC. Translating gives CATSRGGQSYEQYF.

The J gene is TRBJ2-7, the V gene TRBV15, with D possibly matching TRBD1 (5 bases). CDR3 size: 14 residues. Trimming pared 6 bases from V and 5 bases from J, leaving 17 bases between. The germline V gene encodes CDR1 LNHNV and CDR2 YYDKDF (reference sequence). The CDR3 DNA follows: TGTGCCACCAGTATAGACAGTGGGGTGGACGAGCAGTACTTC. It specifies CATSIDSGVDEQYF.

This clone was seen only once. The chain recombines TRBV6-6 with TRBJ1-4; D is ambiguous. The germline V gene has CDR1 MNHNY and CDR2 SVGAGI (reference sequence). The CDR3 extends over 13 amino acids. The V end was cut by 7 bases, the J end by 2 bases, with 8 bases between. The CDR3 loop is CASTRRTNEKLFF. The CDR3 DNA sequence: TGTGCCAGCACGAGGAGGACTAATGAAAAACTGTTTTTT.

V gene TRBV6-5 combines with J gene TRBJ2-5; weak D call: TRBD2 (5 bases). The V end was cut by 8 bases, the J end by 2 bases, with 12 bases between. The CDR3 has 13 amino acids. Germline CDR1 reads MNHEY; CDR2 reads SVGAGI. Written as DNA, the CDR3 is TGTGCCAGCTCTGCGGGCCTACAAGAGACCCAGTACTTC. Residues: CASSAGLQETQYF.

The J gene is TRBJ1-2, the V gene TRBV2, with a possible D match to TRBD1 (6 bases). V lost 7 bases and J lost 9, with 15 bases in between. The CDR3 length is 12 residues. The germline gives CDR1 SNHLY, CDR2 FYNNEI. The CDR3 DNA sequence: TGTGCCAGCATGAGGACAGAACGCAGCTACACCTTC. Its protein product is CASMRTERSYTF.

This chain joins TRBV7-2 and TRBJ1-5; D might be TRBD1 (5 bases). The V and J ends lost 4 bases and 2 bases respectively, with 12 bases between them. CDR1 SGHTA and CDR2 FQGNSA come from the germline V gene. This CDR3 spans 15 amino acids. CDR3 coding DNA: TGTGCCAGCAGCTGGGGGGGTGATGGCAATCAGCCCCAGCATTTT. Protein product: CASSWGGDGNQPQHF.